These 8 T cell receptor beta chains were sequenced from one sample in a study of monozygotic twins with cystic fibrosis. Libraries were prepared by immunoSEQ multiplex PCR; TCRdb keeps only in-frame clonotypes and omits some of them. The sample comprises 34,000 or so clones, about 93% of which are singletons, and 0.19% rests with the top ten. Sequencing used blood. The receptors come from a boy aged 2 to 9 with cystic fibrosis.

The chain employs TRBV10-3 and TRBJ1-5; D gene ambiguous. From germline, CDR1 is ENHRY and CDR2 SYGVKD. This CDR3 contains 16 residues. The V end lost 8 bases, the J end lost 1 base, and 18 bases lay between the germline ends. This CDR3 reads CAIAPNGRESNQPQHF. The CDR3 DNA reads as TGTGCCATCGCGCCCAACGGCCGCGAAAGCAATCAGCCCCAGCATTTT.

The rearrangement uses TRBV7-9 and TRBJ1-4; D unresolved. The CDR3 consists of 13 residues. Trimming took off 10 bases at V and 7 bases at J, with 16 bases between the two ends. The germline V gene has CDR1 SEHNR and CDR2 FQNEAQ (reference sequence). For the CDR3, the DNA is TGTGCCACCGAACCGGGCCGGAGTGAAAAACTGTTTTTT. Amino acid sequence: CATEPGRSEKLFF.

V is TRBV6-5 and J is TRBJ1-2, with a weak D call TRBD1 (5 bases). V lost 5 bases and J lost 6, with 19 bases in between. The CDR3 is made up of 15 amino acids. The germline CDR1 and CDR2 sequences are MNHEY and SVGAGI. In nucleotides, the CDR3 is TGTGCCAGCAGTCCTCCCCCCTGGGGCGCCCATGGCTACACCTTC. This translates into CASSPPPWGAHGYTF.

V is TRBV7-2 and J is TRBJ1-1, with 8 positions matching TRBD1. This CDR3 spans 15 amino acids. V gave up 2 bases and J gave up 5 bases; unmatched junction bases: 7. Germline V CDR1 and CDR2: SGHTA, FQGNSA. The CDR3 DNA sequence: TGTGCCAGCAGCTTACAAAGACAGGGGCGTACTGAAGCTTTCTTT. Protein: CASSLQRQGRTEAFF.

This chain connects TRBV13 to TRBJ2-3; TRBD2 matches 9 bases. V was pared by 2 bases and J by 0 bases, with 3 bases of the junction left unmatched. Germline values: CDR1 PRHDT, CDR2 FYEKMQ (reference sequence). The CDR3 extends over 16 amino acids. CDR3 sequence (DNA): TGTGCCAGCAGCTTATTAGCGGGGGTTAGCACAGATACGCAGTATTTT. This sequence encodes CASSLLAGVSTDTQYF.

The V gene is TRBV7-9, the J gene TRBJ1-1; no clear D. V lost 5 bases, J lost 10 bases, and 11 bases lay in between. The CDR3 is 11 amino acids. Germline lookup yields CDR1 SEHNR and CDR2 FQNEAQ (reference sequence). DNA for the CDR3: TGTGCCAGCAGCCCGTCTCGGGTAGCTTTCTTT. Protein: CASSPSRVAFF.

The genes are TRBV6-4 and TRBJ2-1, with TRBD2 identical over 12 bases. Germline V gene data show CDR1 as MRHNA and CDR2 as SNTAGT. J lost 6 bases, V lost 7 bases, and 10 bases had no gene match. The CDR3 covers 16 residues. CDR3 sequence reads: CASTFSSGGAINEQFF. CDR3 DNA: TGTGCCAGCACATTTTCTAGCGGGGGGGCCATCAATGAGCAGTTCTTC.

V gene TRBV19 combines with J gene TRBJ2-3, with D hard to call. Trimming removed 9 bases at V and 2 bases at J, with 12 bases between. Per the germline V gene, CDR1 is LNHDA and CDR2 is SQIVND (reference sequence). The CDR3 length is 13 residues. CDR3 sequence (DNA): TGTGCCAGCCGAGGACCCAACACAGATACGCAGTATTTT. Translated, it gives CASRGPNTDTQYF.